What follows are 10 T cell receptor beta chains derived from one specimen sequenced in a study of cytomegalovirus exposure and HLA in healthy donors. Produced via immunoSEQ multiplex PCR; TCRdb's table is partial and in-frame only. The sample holds some 250,000 clones; roughly 91% are singletons and the top ten take approximately 3.1%. The sequencing input was PBMCs. The receptors here all came from a woman in her 30s in good health and CMV-seronegative.

The CDR3 reads CAWSVQGGYYGYTF. DNA of the CDR3: TGTGCCTGGAGTGTACAGGGCGGATACTATGGCTACACCTTC. The chain links TRBV30 to TRBJ1-2; D is possibly TRBD1 (6 bases). The CDR3 length is 14 residues. Trimming left V 0 bases short and J 3 bases short, with 11 bases between. The germline gives CDR1 GTSNPN, CDR2 SVGIG (reference sequence).

The V and J genes are TRBV28 and TRBJ1-1, with D possibly being TRBD1 (6 bases). The CDR3 contains 15 residues. Germline CDR1 MDHEN, CDR2 SYDVKM. The V gene lost 7 bases and the J gene lost 4 bases, with 19 bases spanning the gap. The DNA for the CDR3 is TGTGCCAGCACCCATGGGGGGGGCGGTGGCACTGAAGCTTTCTTT. As protein: CASTHGGGGGTEAFF.

J is TRBJ1-3 and V is TRBV12-5; D not certain. CDR3 size: 18 residues. Germline V gene sequence: CDR1 LGHNT, CDR2 FRNRAP. V was cut by 0 bases and J by 1 base, with 16 bases left in between. The CDR3 region has the DNA TGTGCTAGTGGTTTGGTACTCGCGCATGGGGATTCTGGAAACACCATATATTTT. Residues: CASGLVLAHGDSGNTIYF.

V and J are TRBV10-3 and TRBJ2-3, with TRBD2 as a possible D gene (6 bases). CDR1 ENHRY and CDR2 SYGVKD come from the germline V gene. V was clipped by 5 bases and J by 2 bases, with 8 bases between them. This CDR3 has 13 amino acids. The DNA of the CDR3 is TGTGCCATCAGTTCGGGGGACACAGATACGCAGTATTTT. Its translation is CAISSGDTDTQYF.

The chain is built from TRBV5-8 and TRBJ2-7; 9 bases align to TRBD1. J gave up 6 bases and V 4 bases, and 14 bases lay outside the gene matches. The V gene's germline CDR1 is SGHTS and CDR2 YDEGEE. The CDR3 is made up of 16 amino acids. The CDR3 protein is CASSVTGTGRRGEQYF. DNA for the CDR3: TGTGCCAGCAGCGTAACCGGGACAGGGAGAAGAGGCGAGCAGTACTTC.

V is TRBV4-3 and J is TRBJ2-2; the D is unclear. Germline V lookup: CDR1 LGHNA, CDR2 YSLEER. The CDR3 consists of 13 residues. V lost 1 base and J 6 bases, leaving 6 bases between the germline ends. CDR3: CASSQGPPGELFF. CDR3 DNA sequence: TGCGCCAGCAGCCAAGGGCCTCCCGGGGAGCTGTTTTTT.

In this sample, this clone turned up once. The CDR3 reads CASSQDRILNEQYF. The DNA of the CDR3 is TGCGCCAGCAGCCAAGATAGGATTCTCAACGAGCAGTACTTC. V usage is TRBV4-3 and J usage is TRBJ2-7; D is unresolved. Looked up from germline, CDR1 is LGHNA and CDR2 is YSLEER. V was pared by 0 bases and J by 5 bases, with 11 bases between. The CDR3 is made up of 14 amino acids.

The chain employs TRBV7-3 and TRBJ2-3, with D maybe TRBD2 (6 bases). CDR3 length equals 13 residues. Germline values: CDR1 SGHTA, CDR2 FQGTGA. V was cut by 3 bases and J by 5 bases, with 9 bases left in between. CDR3 sequence (DNA): TGTGCCAGCAGCTTCGGAGCGGGAGATACGCAGTATTTT. Translation: CASSFGAGDTQYF.

The rearrangement links TRBV5-1 to TRBJ2-7, with 14 bases identical to TRBD2. Per the germline V gene, CDR1 is SGHRS and CDR2 is YFSETQ. The CDR3 totals 15 residues. The V and J ends lost 0 bases and 6 bases, in that order; junction bases with no gene match: 2. CDR3 bases: TGCGCCAGCAGCTTGGCGGGACTAGCGGGAGTCGAGCAGTACTTC. Protein product: CASSLAGLAGVEQYF.

The chain couples TRBV10-1 to TRBJ2-7, with D possibly matching TRBD2 (6 bases). V dropped 6 bases and J dropped 0 bases, with 18 bases sitting between them. The CDR3 is 16 residues long. The germline V gene encodes CDR1 WNHNN and CDR2 SYGVQD (reference sequence). The CDR3 sequence: CASRNVLAASSYEQYF. For the CDR3, the DNA is TGCGCCAGCAGAAACGTATTAGCGGCCAGCTCCTACGAGCAGTACTTC.